This passage covers 30 T cell receptor beta chains from one sample sequenced in a study of CD4 T cells in relation to SARS-CoV-2 and coronaviruses. Their antigens remain unidentified. Unexposed donor CD4+ T cells date from about 2011-2018, before the COVID-19 pandemic. After about ten days of culture, CD4+ T cells were isolated. Generated by immunoSEQ multiplex PCR, the TCRdb table keeps only in-frame clones and is missing some. The sample contains about 26,000 clones, around 78% of which appear only once. Sample: CD4+ T cells from PBMCs, cultured in vitro. The source of these receptors is a human donor in good health.

The chain uses TRBV19 and TRBJ2-1; 7 bases line up with TRBD2. CDR1 and CDR2 (germline): LNHDA, SQIVND (reference sequence). Losses at the gene ends were 3 bases for V and 10 bases for J; bases not matched to a gene: 18. The CDR3 is 17 amino acids. The DNA for the CDR3 is TGTGCCAGTAGTATGATCGCGGTGTGGGGAACCGGGGGGGAGCAGTTCTTC. Translation gives CASSMIAVWGTGGEQFF.

The chain has TRBV5-1 and TRBJ2-1; 10 nucleotides agree with TRBD2. Germline loops: CDR1 SGHRS, CDR2 YFSETQ. V lost 5 bases and J lost 10; bases outside the gene matches: 9. This CDR3 contains 14 residues. The CDR3 here is CASSPAGGLEEQFF. Here the CDR3 DNA reads TGCGCCAGCAGTCCAGCGGGGGGGCTGGAGGAGCAGTTCTTC.

The genes are TRBV5-5 and TRBJ2-3; tentative D call: TRBD2 (5 bases). Trimming took 1 base from V and 5 from J, leaving 11 bases between them. CDR1 and CDR2 from the germline V gene are SGHKS and YYEKEE (reference sequence). The CDR3 totals 14 residues. As DNA, the CDR3 is TGTGCCAGCAGCTTGAGGGCGGGTTTAGATACGCAGTATTTT. Its protein is CASSLRAGLDTQYF.

The chain employs TRBV7-2 and TRBJ1-2, with D unresolved. Trimming took 3 bases from V and 7 from J, leaving 9 bases between them. From germline, CDR1 is SGHTA and CDR2 FQGNSA. The CDR3 totals 12 residues. CDR3 protein: CASSFNSLGYTF. The CDR3 DNA reads as TGTGCCAGCAGCTTTAATAGTCTTGGCTACACCTTC.

This sequence joins TRBV9 and TRBJ2-5; D gene unclear. The CDR3 totals 13 residues. Germline CDR1 SGDLS, CDR2 YYNGEE. V lost 0 bases to trimming and J lost 4 bases, with 7 bases between them. The CDR3 here is CASSVGIGETQYF. The CDR3 coding sequence is TGTGCCAGCAGCGTAGGAATCGGAGAGACCCAGTACTTC.

CDR3: CASSLGGRVEKLFF. The CDR3 coding sequence is TGTGCCAGCAGTTTAGGGGGGCGAGTTGAAAAACTGTTTTTT. The chain couples TRBV28 to TRBJ1-4, with D perhaps matching TRBD1 (6 bases). The CDR3 has 14 residues. V lost 2 bases, J lost 7 bases, and 11 bases lay in between. Per germline, CDR1 MDHEN and CDR2 SYDVKM.

The genes are TRBV20-1 and TRBJ2-1; maybe TRBD1 (6 bases). This CDR3 is built from 16 residues. The germline V gene encodes CDR1 DFQATT and CDR2 SNEGSKA (reference sequence). Between the trimmed V and J ends, which lost 3 bases and 8 bases, there was a span of 23 bases. CDR3 protein: CSASGTGHPSGDEQFF. CDR3 bases: TGCAGTGCTAGTGGGACGGGACACCCCTCAGGGGATGAGCAGTTCTTC.

This chain uses TRBV3-1 (or the pseudogene TRBV3-2) with TRBJ2-3; the match to TRBD2 covers 7 bases. The germline gives CDR1 LGHDT, CDR2 YNNKEL (reference sequence). The CDR3 has 16 residues. Trimming at V came to 1 base and at J to 3 bases, leaving 7 bases not matched to a gene. In nucleotides, the CDR3 is TGTGCCAGCAGCCAAGCGACTAGCCCTGGGACAGATACGCAGTATTTT. It encodes CASSQATSPGTDTQYF.

The V and J genes are TRBV30 and TRBJ2-5; unclear D gene. The CDR3 loop spans 14 amino acids. Germline V CDR1 and CDR2: GTSNPN, SVGIG (reference sequence). Trimming shortened V by 4 bases and J by 2 bases, and 14 bases separated the two germline ends. The CDR3 nucleotides read TGTGCCTGGAACCCCACGAGTTATCAAGAGACCCAGTACTTC. Amino acid sequence: CAWNPTSYQETQYF.

The chain combines TRBV18 with TRBJ1-2; D remains ambiguous. Germline loops: CDR1 KGHSH, CDR2 LQKENI. CDR3 length equals 13 residues. V was pared by 6 bases and J by 4 bases, with 12 bases between. This CDR3 is CASSPPYVYGYTF. The CDR3 DNA reads as TGTGCCAGCTCCCCCCCATACGTCTATGGCTACACCTTC.

The gene calls are TRBV6-6 and TRBJ2-6; D is undetermined. V gave up 4 bases and J gave up 1 base, with 11 bases separating them. This CDR3 is built from 16 residues. Germline loops: CDR1 MNHNY, CDR2 SVGAGI (reference sequence). In nucleotides, the CDR3 is TGTGCCAGCAGTTGGACCCTTAGTTCTGGGGCCAACGTCCTGACTTTC. Protein sequence: CASSWTLSSGANVLTF.

V is TRBV6-5 and J is TRBJ2-5; no definite D call. V lost 0 bases, J lost 4 bases, and 9 bases lay in between. This CDR3 region has 14 residues. Germline V lookup: CDR1 MNHEY, CDR2 SVGAGI. CDR3 sequence reads: CASSYSKDVETQYF. The DNA for the CDR3 is TGTGCCAGCAGTTACTCGAAGGATGTAGAGACCCAGTACTTC.

The chain recombines TRBV19 with TRBJ2-5, with TRBD2 matching 7 bases. CDR1 is LNHDA, CDR2 SQIVND, per germline (reference sequence). The CDR3 length is 12 residues. J was trimmed by 1 base and V by 9 bases; bases with no gene match: 2. This chain's CDR3 is CASASGQETQYF. CDR3 coding DNA: TGTGCCAGCGCTAGCGGCCAAGAGACCCAGTACTTC.

In DNA, the CDR3 is TGCAGCGGTAGGGGGGGGAATGTTGGAAACATTCAGTACTTC. Translating it yields CSGRGGNVGNIQYF. The genes are TRBV29-1 and TRBJ2-4, with a tentative D call TRBD2 (7 bases). The CDR3 runs to 14 residues. Trimming stripped 7 bases from V and 6 bases from J, with 19 bases between. Germline loops: CDR1 SQVTM, CDR2 ANQGSEA.

This sequence joins TRBV5-1 and TRBJ2-2; TRBD2 is a possible D gene (5 bases). The V gene lost 4 bases and the J gene lost 1 base, with 14 bases spanning the gap. From germline, CDR1 is SGHRS and CDR2 YFSETQ. The CDR3 covers 16 residues. CDR3 sequence reads: CASSIARVLNTGELFF. CDR3 sequence (DNA): TGCGCCAGCAGCATTGCGAGGGTCCTGAACACCGGGGAGCTGTTTTTT.

The chain has TRBV4-2 and TRBJ1-1; no clear D. Germline-derived CDR1 and CDR2 are LGHNA and YNFKEQ. Trimming took 5 bases from V and 3 from J, leaving 19 bases between them. The CDR3 is 16 amino acids. As DNA, the CDR3 is TGTGCCAGCAGCAGAGCGTTCCCCCGCGGGGACACTGAAGCTTTCTTT. It yields the protein CASSRAFPRGDTEAFF.

The V and J genes are TRBV9 and TRBJ2-1, with TRBD2 as a possible D gene (6 bases). Germline V gene lookup returns CDR1 SGDLS and CDR2 YYNGEE. This CDR3 spans 15 amino acids. Trimming cost V 0 bases and J 3 bases, with 10 bases left between them. CDR3 amino acids: CASSVDDGSYNEQFF. For the CDR3, the DNA is TGTGCCAGCAGCGTAGATGACGGGAGCTACAATGAGCAGTTCTTC.

As DNA, the CDR3 is TGTGCCAGCTCATCCTCTAGCGGGGTCCCCTACGAGCAGTACTTC. Translating gives CASSSSSGVPYEQYF. The rearrangement joins TRBV18 to TRBJ2-7; 9 bases are a match to TRBD2. The germline V gene has CDR1 KGHSH and CDR2 LQKENI. This CDR3 has 15 residues. With 5 bases clipped from V and 2 bases from J, the junction kept 7 bases outside the gene matches.

The J gene is TRBJ2-5, the V gene TRBV6-5; 7 bases agree with TRBD1. Germline values: CDR1 MNHEY, CDR2 SVGAGI. The length of the CDR3 is 13 residues. The J segment lost 4 bases and the V segment lost 1 base, leaving 0 bases of the junction unmatched. The CDR3 region is CASSYYRGETQYF. The CDR3 nucleotides read TGTGCCAGCAGTTACTACAGGGGAGAGACCCAGTACTTC.

The chain has TRBV7-9 and TRBJ1-3; D is undetermined. This CDR3 is built from 13 residues. Trimming took 4 bases from V and 2 from J, leaving 6 bases between them. Germline CDR1 and CDR2: SEHNR and FQNEAQ (reference sequence). The DNA for the CDR3 is TGTGCCAGCAGCTCCCTAACTGGAAACACCATATATTTT. Translated, it gives CASSSLTGNTIYF.

The V gene is TRBV6-5, the J gene TRBJ1-2, with D tentatively TRBD1 (5 bases). The CDR3 runs 15 residues. Germline CDR1 is MNHEY and CDR2 is SVGAGI. V lost 2 bases and J lost 3, with 13 bases in between. The CDR3 loop is CASSYILQGDYGYTF. The CDR3 DNA follows: TGTGCCAGCAGTTACATTTTGCAGGGTGACTATGGCTACACCTTC.

The CDR3 DNA reads TGTGCCAGCAGCTTGGTGGGGGGGCATCAGCCCCAGCATTTT. Residues: CASSLVGGHQPQHF. The chain couples TRBV5-8 to TRBJ1-5, with a tentative D call TRBD1 (6 bases). Trimming stripped 0 bases from V and 5 bases from J, with 9 bases between. The CDR3 contains 14 residues. CDR1 is SGHTS and CDR2 is YDEGEE in the germline V gene.

V usage is TRBV6-2 or TRBV6-3 and J usage is TRBJ2-7; 10 positions match TRBD2. The CDR3 has 13 residues. Germline CDR1 MNHEY, CDR2 SVGEGT. J gave up 7 bases and V 2 bases, and 2 bases lay outside the gene matches. In DNA form, the CDR3 reads TGTGCCAGCAGTTACCTAGCGGGAGTGGAGCAGTACTTC. Translated: CASSYLAGVEQYF.

The chain employs TRBV29-1 and TRBJ2-3; D unclear. The CDR3 totals 10 residues. V lost 3 bases to trimming and J lost 14 bases, with 12 bases between them. Looked up from germline, CDR1 is SQVTM and CDR2 is ANQGSEA. For the CDR3, the DNA is TGCAGCGTTGAGGAAGTAACTGGGTATTTT. This encodes CSVEEVTGYF.

The chain links TRBV2 to TRBJ2-7, with TRBD2 matching 7 bases. Trimming cost V 3 bases and J 3 bases; bases outside gene matches: 5. The CDR3 has 14 amino acids. The germline CDR1 and CDR2 sequences are SNHLY and FYNNEI. The DNA of the CDR3 is TGTGCCAGCAGTGAGCAGGGAGGGCGCTACGAGCAGTACTTC. This gives the protein CASSEQGGRYEQYF.

V is TRBV2 and J is TRBJ1-6; D gene unclear. Germline CDR1 and CDR2: SNHLY and FYNNEI. Trimming shortened V by 4 bases and J by 9 bases, and 13 bases separated the two germline ends. The CDR3 is 14 amino acids. The CDR3 sequence is CASSVGEAISPLHF. In nucleotides, the CDR3 is TGTGCCAGCAGTGTTGGGGAGGCGATTTCACCCCTCCACTTT.

This clone was observed a handful of times. This chain connects TRBV19 to TRBJ2-4; D is uncertain. V gave up 5 bases and J gave up 0 bases, with 5 bases separating them. This CDR3 contains 13 residues. Germline V gene sequence: CDR1 LNHDA, CDR2 SQIVND (reference sequence). CDR3 sequence reads: CASSGLAKNIQYF. CDR3 sequence (DNA): TGTGCCAGTAGTGGGCTAGCCAAAAACATTCAGTACTTC.

V gene TRBV21-1 combines with J gene TRBJ2-2; TRBD1, the table's D call, was not compared with the DNA. TRBV21-1 is reported as a pseudogene. This CDR3 comprises 20 residues. CDR3 sequence reads: CASSKDTRDRGRWVTGELFF. DNA of the CDR3: TGTGCCAGCAGCAAAGACACCCGGGACAGGGGGCGATGGGTTACCGGGGAGCTGTTTTTT.

The chain recombines TRBV5-1 with TRBJ1-2; a possible D gene is TRBD1 (6 bases). V dropped 1 base and J dropped 5 bases, with 12 bases sitting between them. The germline CDR1 and CDR2 sequences are SGHRS and YFSETQ. The CDR3 spans 14 residues. The CDR3 protein is CASSLSGEVYGYTF. The DNA of the CDR3 is TGCGCCAGCAGCTTGTCAGGGGAGGTATATGGCTACACCTTC.

In its sample, this clone was seen a few times. The chain uses TRBV5-5 and TRBJ2-5; possibly TRBD1 or TRBD2 for D (5 bases each). The V end was cut by 2 bases, the J end by 5 bases, with 22 bases between. CDR3 length equals 17 residues. CDR1 SGHKS and CDR2 YYEKEE come from the germline V gene (reference sequence). CDR3: CASSLVGTDFVSETQYF. As DNA, the CDR3 is TGTGCCAGCAGCTTAGTAGGGACCGATTTTGTGAGTGAGACCCAGTACTTC.